Below are 18 T cell receptor beta chains sequenced from a single sample in a study of tumor and adjacent non-tumor tissue in lung cancer. The template was RNA from unsorted bulk tissue. More than 3 cm separated this lung sample from the edge of the tumor. TCRbeta libraries were built with three rounds of nested PCR, modified from ARM-PCR. TCRdb analysed the multiplex PCR reads with MiXCR anew, one entry per CDR3 protein. In the table there are more than 85,000 distinct CDR3 sequences, roughly 60% of which are singletons. Sequencing used distant non-tumor lung tissue. The source is a man aged 30 to 39 with non-small cell lung cancer.

Worth noting for this clonotype: Sequence at one end of the junction differs from germline and may be a read error. J is TRBJ2-7 and V is TRBV11-2, with D possibly TRBD1 on 5 matching bases. The germline V gene has CDR1 SGHAT and CDR2 FQNNGV. The CDR3 contains 15 residues. The CDR3 DNA sequence: TGTGCCAGCAACAGGCAGACAGCGAGCTCCTACGAACAGTACTTC. This translates into CASNRQTASSYEQYF.

This chain connects TRBV5-1 to TRBJ1-1; unclear D gene. V lost 1 base, J lost 3 bases, and 7 bases lay in between. The germline gives CDR1 SGHRS, CDR2 YFSETQ. There are 13 residues in the CDR3. CDR3 amino acids: CASSLSRDTEAFF. CDR3 nucleotide sequence: TGCGCCAGCAGCTTGTCGAGAGACACTGAAGCTTTCTTT.

In the case of this clonotype: A read error may produce the germline difference seen at one junction end. This chain uses TRBV11-3 with TRBJ1-6; no firm D call. Germline-derived CDR1 and CDR2 are SGHNT and YENEEA. This CDR3 contains 15 residues. DNA for the CDR3: TGTGCCAGCAGCCTCGCCGTTTTCGGCGGTTCACTCCTCCACTTT. This sequence encodes CASSLAVFGGSLLHF. The full variable domain, completed using reference TRBV11-3 and TRBJ1-6, is EAGVVQSPRYKIIEKKQPVAFWCNPISGHNTLYWYLQNLGQGPELLIRYENEEAVDDSQLPKDRFSAERLKGVDSTLKIQPAELGDSAVYLCASSLAVFGGSLLHFGNGTRLTVT.

This clonotype is termed medium-sized. The chain employs TRBV11-2 and TRBJ1-6; 7 nucleotides align to TRBD1. Germline CDR1 and CDR2: SGHAT and FQNNGV. V lost 5 bases and J lost 10; bases outside the gene matches: 8. The CDR3 runs 14 residues. CDR3 bases: TGTGCCAGCAGCGTGGACAGGCTAGGGTCACCCCTCCACTTT. Translated, it gives CASSVDRLGSPLHF.

Concerning this clonotype itself: Because the CDR3 is missing its conserved closing phenylalanine or tryptophan, this is likely a read error. This chain uses TRBV5-1 with TRBJ2-1, with TRBD1 matching 8 bases. Germline V gene sequence: CDR1 SGHRS, CDR2 YFSETQ. The CDR3 is 15 residues long. Trimming removed 4 bases from V and 1 base from J; junction bases left unmatched: 4. CDR3 amino acids: CASSQGTGSYNEQFL. The CDR3 DNA follows: TGCGCCAGCAGCCAAGGGACAGGTTCCTACAATGAGCAGTTCCTC.

On this clonotype: The junction and the germline gene differ at one end; a read error may be behind it. This chain uses TRBV14 with TRBJ2-5; either TRBD1 or TRBD2 may supply D (5 bases each). Germline CDR1 and CDR2: SGHDN and FVKESK. The CDR3 has 13 residues. CDR3 bases: TGTGCCAGCAGTATGTGGGACGGGGAGATCCAGTACTTC. Protein product: CASSMWDGEIQYF.

The V call is TRBV11-3, the J call TRBJ1-1; 9 bases fit TRBD1. V lost 7 bases, J lost 8 bases, and 11 bases stayed unmatched. Germline loops: CDR1 SGHNT, CDR2 YENEEA. CDR3 length: 14 amino acids. CDR3 amino acids: CASTAGQGDTEAFF. CDR3 DNA sequence: TGTGCCAGCACTGCGGGACAGGGAGATACAGAAGCTTTCTTT.

In the case of this clonotype: The final CDR3 position lacks the conserved phenylalanine or tryptophan, pointing to a likely read error. The chain has TRBV11-2 and TRBJ1-1; D possibly corresponds to TRBD1 (5 bases). CDR1 SGHAT and CDR2 FQNNGV come from the germline V gene. The CDR3 totals 14 residues. The CDR3 sequence: CASSDDGEDTGAFL. In nucleotides, the CDR3 is TGTGCCAGCAGCGACGACGGAGAGGACACTGGAGCTTTCTTA.

Regarding this clonotype: The junction differs from germline at one of its ends, possibly a read error. The chain couples TRBV4-1 to TRBJ1-1; maybe TRBD1 (6 bases). Germline CDR1 and CDR2: MGHRA and YSYEKL. The CDR3 loop spans 15 amino acids. CDR3 residues: CASSRSIQGSDEAVF. The CDR3 nucleotides are TGCGCCAGCAGCCGATCAATTCAGGGGTCGGATGAGGCTGTCTTT.

As regards this clonotype: This may be a read error: a much more frequent sequence differs by one nucleotide. The chain has TRBV11-2 and TRBJ2-7, with a possible D match to TRBD2 (6 bases). Germline values: CDR1 SGHAT, CDR2 FQNNGV. V was cut by 7 bases and J by 5 bases, with 21 bases left in between. CDR3 size: 15 residues. CDR3 sequence (DNA): TGTGCCAGCAACTACCTGGCGGGATTCAGCCACGAGCAGTACTTC. Translation: CASNYLAGFSHEQYF.

A few counts support this clonotype. One junction end does not reproduce the germline sequence, and a read error may be involved. The gene calls are TRBV13 and TRBJ2-7; the D is unclear. The CDR3 loop spans 13 amino acids. CDR1 and CDR2 (germline): PRHDT, FYEKMQ (reference sequence). The DNA of the CDR3 is TGTGCCAGCAGCCCCCGCCCACGTGCCGAGCTGTACTTC. It is translated as CASSPRPRAELYF. Variable domain in full (rest from reference TRBV13 and TRBJ2-7): AAGVIQSPRHLIKEKRETATLKCYPIPRHDTVYWYQQGPGQDPQFLISFYEKMQSDKGSIPDRFSAQQFSDYHSELNMSSLELGDSALYFCASSPRPRAELYFGPGTRLTVT.

As concerns this clonotype: One end of the junction does not line up with germline, which may come from a read error. CDR3 bases: TGCAGTGCCACGGGACAGGGCGTGTACTATAGCGATCAGCCCCAGCATTTT. This sequence encodes CSATGQGVYYSDQPQHF. V gene TRBV20-1 combines with J gene TRBJ1-5; 9 nucleotides agree with TRBD1. Germline-derived CDR1 and CDR2 are DFQATT and SNEGSKA (reference sequence). There are 17 residues in the CDR3.

This clonotype was recorded many times. The chain couples TRBV29-1 to TRBJ1-1, with no clear D. Germline CDR1 is SQVTM and CDR2 is ANQGSEA. Trimming removed 3 bases at V and 6 bases at J, with 8 bases between. The CDR3 loop spans 11 amino acids. This chain's CDR3 is CSVERGPEAFF. CDR3 in DNA: TGCAGCGTTGAGCGAGGCCCTGAAGCTTTCTTT.

V gene TRBV11-2 combines with J gene TRBJ2-3; a possible D gene is TRBD2 (6 bases). Trimming took off 1 base at V and 2 bases at J, with 10 bases between the two ends. The CDR3 contains 15 residues. Germline CDR1 and CDR2: SGHAT and FQNNGV. The CDR3 loop is CASSLVGLNTDTQYF. The CDR3 DNA follows: TGTGCCAGCAGCTTAGTGGGACTCAACACAGATACGCAGTATTTT. Full variable domain (missing parts from reference TRBV11-2 and TRBJ2-3): EAGVAQSPRYKIIEKRQSVAFWCNPISGHATLYWYQQILGQGPKLLIQFQNNGVVDDSQLPKDRFSAERLKGVDSTLKIQPAKLEDSAVYLCASSLVGLNTDTQYFGPGTRLTVL.

Concerning this clonotype itself: Germline is not matched at one junction end, which may reflect a read error. This chain links TRBV11-2 with TRBJ2-1, with 7 bases aligning to TRBD2. Germline assignment: CDR1 SGHAT and CDR2 FQNNGV. The CDR3 is made up of 15 amino acids. CDR3 in amino acids: CTSSIRLAPADEQFF. CDR3 bases: TGTACCAGCAGCATTAGACTAGCCCCCGCCGATGAGCAGTTCTTC.

The chain recombines TRBV5-1 with TRBJ2-4; TRBD1 or TRBD2 may be the D gene (5 bases each). CDR3 length: 16 amino acids. V gave up 4 bases and J gave up 3 bases, with 17 bases separating them. Germline loops: CDR1 SGHRS, CDR2 YFSETQ. CDR3 sequence (DNA): TGCGCCAGCAGCGCTAGGGACCGCATAGTCAAAAACATTCAGTACTTC. It yields the protein CASSARDRIVKNIQYF.

This clonotype was seen a handful of times. No conserved phenylalanine or tryptophan is present at the end of the CDR3, so a read error is the likely explanation. The DNA is left out, because the CDR3 cannot be placed on it with certainty; the CDR3 is given as TCRdb lists it. The rearrangement links TRBV4-1 to TRBJ1-5. Germline CDR1 and CDR2: MGHRA and YSYEKL. The CDR3 has 15 residues if both end residues are counted. CDR3 sequence reads: CTSSQDVIGPWPRHI.

The chain links TRBV4-1 to TRBJ2-7, with D perhaps assigned TRBD1 or TRBD2 (6 bases each). The V end lost 0 bases, the J end lost 2 bases, and 26 bases lay between the germline ends. This CDR3 has 20 amino acids. Germline values: CDR1 MGHRA, CDR2 YSYEKL. The CDR3 loop reads CASSQDLVWYGGYTTYEQYF. CDR3 bases: TGCGCCAGCAGCCAAGATCTTGTTTGGTACGGGGGCTATACAACCTACGAGCAGTACTTC.